These 26 T cell receptor beta chains share one sample of origin, sequenced in a study of T cell responses to AZD1222 COVID-19 vaccine. Sequencing used immunoSEQ multiplex PCR; TCRdb keeps in-frame clones, though not all of them. This sample has some 130,000 clones, with approximately 91% found just once. This specimen was peripheral blood, taken 28 days after the second AZD1222 dose. Every receptor here comes from an adult who received the AZD1222 COVID-19 vaccine.

The rearrangement joins TRBV6-2 or TRBV6-3 to TRBJ1-1; TRBD1 matches at 9 bases. Germline V gene sequence: CDR1 MNHEY, CDR2 SVGEGT. V shed 4 bases and J 4 bases; nucleotides not matched to a gene: 1. The CDR3 runs 13 residues. The CDR3 region is CASSWDRVTEAFF. DNA for the CDR3: TGTGCCAGCAGTTGGGACAGGGTCACTGAAGCTTTCTTT.

In its sample, this clone was seen once. The chain couples TRBV7-3 to TRBJ1-1; D remains unclear. CDR1 is SGHTA and CDR2 is FQGTGA in the germline V gene. Deletions cut 0 bases from V and 10 bases from J, with 15 bases between. CDR3 length equals 14 residues. In DNA form, the CDR3 reads TGTGCCAGCAGCTTAACGTCCATTGAGGGTCGAGCTTTCTTT. It codes for CASSLTSIEGRAFF. Full variable domain (remainder filled in from reference TRBV7-3 and TRBJ1-1): GAGVSQTPSNKVTEKGKYVELRCDPISGHTALYWYRQSLGQGPEFLIYFQGTGAADDSGLPNDRFFAVRPEGSVSTLKIQRTERGDSAVYLCASSLTSIEGRAFFGQGTRLTVV.

The rearrangement uses TRBV30 and TRBJ1-4, with D tentatively TRBD1 (6 bases). Germline assignment: CDR1 GTSNPN and CDR2 SVGIG (reference sequence). The CDR3 has 15 residues. The V and J ends lost 0 bases and 8 bases respectively, with 16 bases between them. The CDR3 region has the DNA TGTGCCTGGAGTGTACAGGGAACCAGTAGCGAAAAACTGTTTTTT. Protein product: CAWSVQGTSSEKLFF.

The chain recombines TRBV19 with TRBJ2-2, with D tentatively TRBD1 (6 bases). The CDR3 extends over 13 amino acids. The germline gives CDR1 LNHDA, CDR2 SQIVND (reference sequence). V was shortened by 9 bases and J by 7 bases, with 15 bases between the two germline ends. The CDR3 sequence: CASTTGSGGELFF. The DNA for the CDR3 is TGTGCCAGCACGACAGGCTCGGGCGGGGAGCTGTTTTTT.

Only one count was recorded for this clone. The chain's CDR3 is CASSVRQGNSPLHF. In DNA form, the CDR3 reads TGTGCCAGCAGCGTACGGCAGGGGAATTCACCCCTCCACTTT. The chain couples TRBV9 to TRBJ1-6, with D tentatively TRBD1 (6 bases). The CDR3 has 14 residues. V lost 1 base and J lost 7, with 9 bases in between. From germline, CDR1 is SGDLS and CDR2 YYNGEE. Full variable domain (rest looked up from reference TRBV9 and TRBJ1-6): DSGVTQTPKHLITATGQRVTLRCSPRSGDLSVYWYQQSLDQGLQFLIQYYNGEERAKGNILERFSAQQFPDLHSELNLSSLELGDSALYFCASSVRQGNSPLHFGNGTRLTVT.

The V gene is TRBV2, the J gene TRBJ1-5; D unresolved. Germline V gives CDR1 SNHLY, CDR2 FYNNEI. CDR3 length: 14 amino acids. Trimming took 3 bases from V and 1 from J, leaving 7 bases between them. CDR3 DNA sequence: TGTGCCAGCAGTGAGTACAGAAGCAATCAGCCCCAGCATTTT. Its protein is CASSEYRSNQPQHF.

The rearrangement links TRBV5-1 to TRBJ2-5, with D uncertain. The CDR3 contains 14 residues. Germline CDR1 is SGHRS and CDR2 is YFSETQ. The V and J ends lost 5 bases and 4 bases respectively, with 15 bases between them. CDR3 sequence reads: CASSSTQVGETQYF. The CDR3 coding sequence is TGCGCCAGCAGTTCTACTCAGGTAGGAGAGACCCAGTACTTC. The whole variable domain, remainder taken from reference TRBV5-1 and TRBJ2-5, is KAGVTQTPRYLIKTRGQQVTLSCSPISGHRSVSWYQQTPGQGLQFLFEYFSETQRNKGNFPGRFSGRQFSNSRSEMNVSTLELGDSALYLCASSSTQVGETQYFGPGTRLLVL.

The chain couples TRBV24-1 to TRBJ2-3; the D is unclear. The CDR3 covers 13 residues. The germline gives CDR1 KGHDR, CDR2 SFDVKD. V was pared by 5 bases and J by 3 bases, with 8 bases between. This CDR3 reads CATSGSGTDTQYF. In DNA, the CDR3 is TGTGCCACCAGTGGGTCAGGTACAGATACGCAGTATTTT.

This sequence joins TRBV6-5 and TRBJ1-4; tentative D call: TRBD1 (5 bases). Germline-derived CDR1 and CDR2 are MNHEY and SVGAGI. V lost 6 bases and J lost 8, with 7 bases in between. There are 11 residues in the CDR3. The CDR3 region has the DNA TGTGCCAGCAGCTGGGGGGAAAAACTGTTTTTT. This encodes CASSWGEKLFF.

V gene TRBV6-5 combines with J gene TRBJ1-2, with 11 nucleotides matching TRBD1. The CDR3 is 16 amino acids. Trimming took 0 bases from V and 8 from J; bases not matched to a gene: 8. CDR1 is MNHEY and CDR2 is SVGAGI in the germline V gene. CDR3 region: CASSYSLLGQGVGYTF. CDR3 nucleotides: TGTGCCAGCAGTTACTCGCTTTTGGGACAGGGGGTAGGCTACACCTTC.

The rearrangement links TRBV7-9 to TRBJ2-7, with D possibly being TRBD1 (5 bases). The CDR3 is 14 residues long. Trimming removed 5 bases at V and 2 bases at J, with 13 bases between. CDR1 is SEHNR and CDR2 is FQNEAQ in the germline V gene (reference sequence). The CDR3 DNA sequence: TGTGCCAGCAGCCCACTCCAGGGTACCTACGAGCAGTACTTC. Translation: CASSPLQGTYEQYF.

For the CDR3, the DNA is TGCGCCAGCAGCTCCTCGGGGGAAAGGAACACTGAAGCTTTCTTT. Protein product: CASSSSGERNTEAFF. The chain employs TRBV4-1 and TRBJ1-1, with D perhaps matching TRBD1 (5 bases). The ends were cut back, 5 bases at V and 1 base at J, with 14 bases in the middle. The CDR3 extends over 15 amino acids. Germline V CDR1 and CDR2: MGHRA, YSYEKL.

The chain carries TRBV5-1 and TRBJ2-7, with 8 positions matching TRBD2. J gave up 2 bases and V 0 bases, and 4 bases lay outside the gene matches. The CDR3 runs 15 residues. Germline V gene sequence: CDR1 SGHRS, CDR2 YFSETQ. The CDR3, as DNA: TGCGCCAGCAGCTTGGATCCCGGGAGGGCCTACGAGCAGTACTTC. It yields the protein CASSLDPGRAYEQYF.

V usage is TRBV19 and J usage is TRBJ2-1; D not certain. This CDR3 is 13 amino acids long. Germline lookup yields CDR1 LNHDA and CDR2 SQIVND (reference sequence). The germline V and J ends were trimmed by 6 bases and 2 bases, with 8 bases remaining between them. CDR3 nucleotides: TGTGCCAGTAGGGAGCAGCCCTACAATGAGCAGTTCTTC. It translates to CASREQPYNEQFF.

This clone came up once. This chain uses TRBV6-5 with TRBJ2-1, with D maybe TRBD1 (5 bases). This CDR3 contains 15 residues. The V and J ends lost 6 bases and 5 bases respectively, with 17 bases between them. Germline CDR1 reads MNHEY; CDR2 reads SVGAGI. CDR3 in DNA: TGTGCCAGCAGAAGACCGACAGTGTTAAACAATGAGCAGTTCTTC. Its protein product is CASRRPTVLNNEQFF.

The chain joins TRBV28 to TRBJ1-1; a weak D match, TRBD1 (6 bases). This CDR3 is built from 18 residues. V was shortened by 2 bases and J by 4 bases, with 23 bases between the two germline ends. Looked up from germline, CDR1 is MDHEN and CDR2 is SYDVKM. Here the CDR3 DNA reads TGTGCCAGCAGTTTACCTGGACGGGGGGCGCGGGGAATCACTGAAGCTTTCTTT. This sequence encodes CASSLPGRGARGITEAFF.

The V call is TRBV28, the J call TRBJ1-1; possible D gene TRBD1, 6 bases. The ends were cut back, 2 bases at V and 4 bases at J, with 11 bases in the middle. The germline CDR1 and CDR2 sequences are MDHEN and SYDVKM. CDR3 length: 14 residues. The CDR3 loop reads CASSLKGVGTEAFF. The CDR3 bases are TGTGCCAGCAGTTTAAAGGGGGTCGGCACTGAAGCTTTCTTT.

The chain couples TRBV2 to TRBJ1-1, with D hard to call. The length of the CDR3 is 14 residues. Deletions cut 2 bases from V and 4 bases from J, with 11 bases between. Germline values: CDR1 SNHLY, CDR2 FYNNEI. In DNA form, the CDR3 reads TGTGCCAGCAGTGAACGCCGGGGAGGCACTGAAGCTTTCTTT. Protein sequence: CASSERRGGTEAFF.

J is TRBJ2-7 and V is TRBV6-6, with 10 bases matching TRBD2. The germline V gene has CDR1 MNHNY and CDR2 SVGAGI (reference sequence). The CDR3 totals 14 residues. Losses at the gene ends were 3 bases for V and 4 bases for J; bases not matched to a gene: 3. CDR3 loop: CASSYSGGSYEQYF. In DNA, the CDR3 is TGTGCCAGCAGTTATAGCGGGGGGTCGTACGAGCAGTACTTC.

V and J are TRBV14 and TRBJ2-7; 7 nucleotides line up with TRBD2. The CDR3 loop spans 17 amino acids. The germline V gene has CDR1 SGHDN and CDR2 FVKESK. V lost 1 base to trimming and J lost 6 bases; unmatched junction nucleotides: 15. For the CDR3, the DNA is TGTGCCAGCAGCCAAGGCGCCCGGACTAGAGGCGAAGGCGAGCAGTACTTC. Its translation: CASSQGARTRGEGEQYF.

This clone came up a few times. This chain links TRBV5-1 with TRBJ1-1; the D gene is possibly TRBD1 (6 bases). Trimming removed 7 bases from V and 7 bases from J, with 20 bases in between. The length of the CDR3 is 14 residues. Germline assignment: CDR1 SGHRS and CDR2 YFSETQ. The CDR3 coding sequence is TGCGCCAGCTCGCTTTGGGACACCCAGAGTGAAGCTTTCTTT. Residues: CASSLWDTQSEAFF. The complete variable domain, with remaining parts taken from reference TRBV5-1 and TRBJ1-1, reads KAGVTQTPRYLIKTRGQQVTLSCSPISGHRSVSWYQQTPGQGLQFLFEYFSETQRNKGNFPGRFSGRQFSNSRSEMNVSTLELGDSALYLCASSLWDTQSEAFFGQGTRLTVV.

In its sample, this clone was seen once. The J gene is TRBJ2-5, the V gene TRBV28, with D possibly being TRBD2 (6 bases). This CDR3 region has 14 residues. Germline V lookup: CDR1 MDHEN, CDR2 SYDVKM. Deletions cut 6 bases from V and 4 bases from J, with 15 bases between. This chain's CDR3 is CASSTRRGGETQYF. The CDR3 region has the DNA TGTGCCAGCAGCACGCGGAGGGGAGGAGAGACCCAGTACTTC.

V is TRBV6-5 and J is TRBJ2-7; D not certain. V gave up 4 bases and J gave up 1 base, with 8 bases separating them. Germline CDR1 MNHEY, CDR2 SVGAGI. The CDR3 is made up of 13 amino acids. The CDR3 sequence: CASSLKVSYEQYF. The CDR3 DNA sequence: TGTGCCAGCAGTTTGAAGGTATCCTACGAGCAGTACTTC.

This clone was detected once. This chain joins TRBV5-4 and TRBJ2-2, with D perhaps matching TRBD2 (6 bases). Germline V gene sequence: CDR1 SGHNT, CDR2 YYREEE (reference sequence). V lost 3 bases and J lost 2, with 8 bases in between. CDR3 size: 14 residues. The CDR3 loop reads CASSWDLNTGELFF. DNA for the CDR3: TGTGCCAGCAGCTGGGACTTAAACACCGGGGAGCTGTTTTTT. Complete variable domain (other parts from reference TRBV5-4 and TRBJ2-2): ETGVTQSPTHLIKTRGQQVTLRCSSQSGHNTVSWYQQALGQGPQFIFQYYREEENGRGNFPPRFSGLQFPNYSSELNVNALELDDSALYLCASSWDLNTGELFFGEGSRLTVL.

The chain employs TRBV5-6 and TRBJ1-2; TRBD1 is a possible D gene (6 bases). Germline loops: CDR1 SGHDT, CDR2 YYEEEE. The CDR3 consists of 13 residues. V was cut by 1 base and J by 4 bases, with 8 bases left in between. CDR3 bases: TGTGCCAGCAGCTTGAAGGGGGGCTATGGCTACACCTTC. Translating it yields CASSLKGGYGYTF.

The rearrangement links TRBV15 to TRBJ1-5; no reliable D call. Germline loops: CDR1 LNHNV, CDR2 YYDKDF (reference sequence). CDR3 size: 18 residues. V was cut by 3 bases and J by 2 bases, with 20 bases left in between. Written as DNA, the CDR3 is TGTGCCACCAGCAGCCGCCCTAAAACGATAGTCGGCAATCAGCCCCAGCATTTT. This gives the protein CATSSRPKTIVGNQPQHF.